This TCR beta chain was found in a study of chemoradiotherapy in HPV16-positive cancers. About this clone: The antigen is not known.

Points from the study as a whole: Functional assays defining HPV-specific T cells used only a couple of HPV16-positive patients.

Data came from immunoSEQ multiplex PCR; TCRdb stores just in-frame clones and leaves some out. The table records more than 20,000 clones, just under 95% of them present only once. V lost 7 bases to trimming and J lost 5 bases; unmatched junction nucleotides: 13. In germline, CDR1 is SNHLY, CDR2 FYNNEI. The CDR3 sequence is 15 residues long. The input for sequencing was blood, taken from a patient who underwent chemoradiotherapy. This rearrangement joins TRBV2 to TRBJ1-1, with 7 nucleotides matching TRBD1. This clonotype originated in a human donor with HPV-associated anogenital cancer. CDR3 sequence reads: CASKRETGPLTEAFF. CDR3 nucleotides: TGTGCCAGCAAACGGGAGACAGGGCCTCTTACTGAAGCTTTCTTT. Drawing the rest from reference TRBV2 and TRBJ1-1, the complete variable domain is EPEVTQTPSHQVTQMGQEVILRCVPISNHLYFYWYRQILGQKVEFLVSFYNNEISEKSEIFDDQFSVERPDGSNFTLKIRSTKLEDSAMYFCASKRETGPLTEAFFGQGTRLTVV.